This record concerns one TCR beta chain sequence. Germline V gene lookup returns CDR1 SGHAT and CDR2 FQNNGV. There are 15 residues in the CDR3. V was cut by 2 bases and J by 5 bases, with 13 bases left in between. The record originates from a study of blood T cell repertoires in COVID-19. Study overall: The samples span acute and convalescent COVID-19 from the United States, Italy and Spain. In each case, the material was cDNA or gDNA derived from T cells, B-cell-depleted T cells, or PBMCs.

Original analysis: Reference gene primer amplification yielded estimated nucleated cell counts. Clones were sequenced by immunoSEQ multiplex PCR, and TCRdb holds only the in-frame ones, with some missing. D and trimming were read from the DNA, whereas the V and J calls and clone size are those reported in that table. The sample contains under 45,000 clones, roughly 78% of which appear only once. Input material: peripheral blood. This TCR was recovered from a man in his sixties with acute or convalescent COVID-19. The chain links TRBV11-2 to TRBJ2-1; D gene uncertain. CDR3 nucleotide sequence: TGTGCCAGCAGCTTACCAGCGCTTACGAACAATGAGCAGTTCTTC. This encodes CASSLPALTNNEQFF.